The 21 T cell receptor beta chains below were found in one sample sequenced in a study of somatic mutations in cytotoxic T cells in rheumatoid arthritis. Sequenced by immunoSEQ multiplex PCR; TCRdb stores in-frame clones only, minus some. Here the sample spans 20,000 to 25,000 clones, roughly 80% being singletons. The sequencing sample was made of CD8+ T cells sorted from blood. Receptors originate from an adult with rheumatoid arthritis.

CDR3 protein: CASSEHVGGGVTQYF. CDR3 DNA: TGTGCCAGCAGTGAACATGTGGGGGGGGGTGTGACCCAGTACTTC. The rearrangement links TRBV6-1 to TRBJ2-5; TRBD2 matches at 7 bases. Germline V gene lookup returns CDR1 MNHNS and CDR2 SASEGT. CDR3 length equals 15 residues. The ends lost 2 bases at V and 7 bases at J; junction bases unmatched: 10.

The table lists this clone with a few counts. J is TRBJ2-5 and V is TRBV6-5; D not certain. There are 14 residues in the CDR3. V was shortened by 5 bases and J by 5 bases, with 15 bases between the two germline ends. Germline CDR1 MNHEY, CDR2 SVGAGI. The CDR3 loop reads CASSDQMGWETQYF. CDR3 nucleotide sequence: TGTGCCAGCAGTGACCAAATGGGCTGGGAGACCCAGTACTTC.

The rearrangement joins TRBV7-3 to TRBJ2-3; TRBD2 might be the D (7 bases). Trimming cost V 5 bases and J 2 bases, with 17 bases left between them. CDR1 and CDR2 from the germline V gene are SGHTA and FQGTGA. CDR3 length: 16 amino acids. The CDR3 spells CASSTQPGGSTDTQYF. In DNA form, the CDR3 reads TGTGCCAGCAGCACCCAACCGGGGGGCTCCACAGATACGCAGTATTTT.

The chain couples TRBV2 to TRBJ1-1; D unclear. V was cut by 3 bases and J by 2 bases, with 4 bases left in between. The CDR3 is 12 amino acids. Germline lookup yields CDR1 SNHLY and CDR2 FYNNEI. CDR3 sequence reads: CASSEGNTEAFF. CDR3 nucleotide sequence: TGTGCCAGCAGTGAGGGTAACACTGAAGCTTTCTTT.

The rearrangement joins TRBV6-4 to TRBJ2-3; D tentatively fits TRBD1 or TRBD2 (5 bases each). This CDR3 has 14 residues. The germline CDR1 and CDR2 sequences are MRHNA and SNTAGT. V was pared by 0 bases and J by 1 base, with 5 bases between. The CDR3 DNA reads as TGTGCCAGCAGTGACTCGGGGGGCACAGATACGCAGTATTTT. This encodes CASSDSGGTDTQYF.

This chain connects TRBV4-1 to TRBJ1-1; 8 nucleotides align to TRBD1. Germline loops: CDR1 MGHRA, CDR2 YSYEKL. V was pared by 4 bases and J by 3 bases, with 7 bases of the junction left unmatched. The CDR3 length is 15 residues. The CDR3 coding sequence is TGCGCCAGCAGCCCGAGGACAGGGTCGGACACTGAAGCTTTCTTT. Protein product: CASSPRTGSDTEAFF.

This chain uses TRBV19 with TRBJ1-5; 8 nucleotides match TRBD1. Germline V gene lookup returns CDR1 LNHDA and CDR2 SQIVND (reference sequence). This CDR3 is built from 14 residues. Trimming removed 7 bases from V and 7 bases from J; junction bases left unmatched: 9. The CDR3, as DNA: TGTGCCAGTACCCCTACAGGGGGAGGGCAGCCCCAGCATTTT. This codes for CASTPTGGGQPQHF. Full variable domain (missing parts from reference TRBV19 and TRBJ1-5): DGGITQSPKYLFRKEGQNVTLSCEQNLNHDAMYWYRQDPGQGLRLIYYSQIVNDFQKGDIAEGYSVSREKKESFPLTVTSAQKNPTAFYLCASTPTGGGQPQHFGDGTRLSIL.

This chain joins TRBV27 and TRBJ2-7; weak D call: TRBD2 (7 bases). V was pared by 5 bases and J by 6 bases, with 14 bases between. The CDR3 totals 13 residues. Germline CDR1 reads MNHEY; CDR2 reads SMNVEV (reference sequence). The CDR3 region has the DNA TGTGCCAGCAGTCCCTTGGGGGGGCCCGAGCAGTACTTC. Its protein product is CASSPLGGPEQYF.

The chain is built from TRBV6-6 and TRBJ1-5, with D possibly TRBD1 on 6 matching bases. Looked up from germline, CDR1 is MNHNY and CDR2 is SVGAGI (reference sequence). V was clipped by 7 bases and J by 6 bases, with 19 bases between them. The CDR3 covers 15 residues. The CDR3 loop is CASTPGWGAGQPQHF. Written as DNA, the CDR3 is TGTGCCAGCACCCCGGGGTGGGGGGCCGGTCAGCCCCAGCATTTT.

This sequence joins TRBV2 and TRBJ1-1; no clear D. Germline assignment: CDR1 SNHLY and CDR2 FYNNEI. Trimming took off 8 bases at V and 5 bases at J, with 12 bases between the two ends. The CDR3 has 12 residues. CDR3 amino acids: CASATSGTEAFF. CDR3 DNA: TGTGCCAGCGCGACGTCAGGAACTGAAGCTTTCTTT.

The chain joins TRBV4-2 to TRBJ1-4, with a weak D call TRBD1 (5 bases). CDR1 is LGHNA and CDR2 is YNFKEQ in the germline V gene. The CDR3 loop spans 14 amino acids. Trimming took off 1 base at V and 7 bases at J, with 10 bases between the two ends. CDR3 nucleotide sequence: TGTGCCAGCAGCCAAGTTTGGGGCGGTGAAAAACTGTTTTTT. As protein: CASSQVWGGEKLFF.

The chain employs TRBV29-1 and TRBJ2-6, with 9 bases aligning to TRBD1. CDR1 and CDR2 from the germline V gene are SQVTM and ANQGSEA. The CDR3 loop spans 15 amino acids. V lost 4 bases and J lost 2; bases outside the gene matches: 3. The CDR3 region is CSVGGQGAGANVLTF. Written as DNA, the CDR3 is TGCAGCGTTGGGGGACAGGGTGCTGGGGCCAACGTCCTGACTTTC.

This chain joins TRBV19 and TRBJ1-2; 9 bases align to TRBD1. Germline assignment: CDR1 LNHDA and CDR2 SQIVND (reference sequence). This CDR3 spans 17 amino acids. Unmatched junction bases numbered 12, after V lost 3 bases and J lost 4 bases. The CDR3 DNA reads as TGTGCCAGTAGTATCACAGGGGGCGCCGAGTGGAGCTATGGCTACACCTTC. Translated, it gives CASSITGGAEWSYGYTF.

Only one count was recorded for this clone. CDR3 DNA sequence: TGTGCCAGCAGCTTAAGTAGTATGGGCCTTAATTCACCCCTCCACTTT. Translating it yields CASSLSSMGLNSPLHF. The J gene is TRBJ1-6, the V gene TRBV13, with D uncertain. The V end was cut by 2 bases, the J end by 6 bases, with 14 bases between. Germline V lookup: CDR1 PRHDT, CDR2 FYEKMQ (reference sequence). This CDR3 has 16 amino acids.

The genes are TRBV2 and TRBJ2-3; D is ambiguous. Trimming shortened V by 3 bases and J by 1 base, and 11 bases separated the two germline ends. Germline loops: CDR1 SNHLY, CDR2 FYNNEI. The CDR3 loop spans 15 amino acids. CDR3 sequence: CASSEILGGTDTQYF. The CDR3 nucleotides read TGTGCCAGCAGTGAGATTCTTGGGGGCACAGATACGCAGTATTTT.

The V call is TRBV19, the J call TRBJ1-5; maybe TRBD1 (6 bases). The CDR3 is made up of 13 amino acids. Per germline, CDR1 LNHDA and CDR2 SQIVND (reference sequence). V lost 7 bases to trimming and J lost 6 bases, with 13 bases between them. The CDR3 nucleotides read TGTGCCAGTAATGAAGGGGGATTTCAGCCCCAGCATTTT. The encoded protein is CASNEGGFQPQHF.

This rearrangement joins TRBV19 to TRBJ1-1; weak D call: TRBD1 (5 bases). The V end was cut by 6 bases, the J end by 3 bases, with 20 bases between. The CDR3 is 16 amino acids. The germline V gene encodes CDR1 LNHDA and CDR2 SQIVND (reference sequence). The CDR3 nucleotides are TGTGCCAGTAGCCCCCTCAGGGAAAGGACGTACACTGAAGCTTTCTTT. It is translated as CASSPLRERTYTEAFF.

The genes are TRBV27 and TRBJ1-2; D is unresolved. CDR1 is MNHEY, CDR2 SMNVEV, per germline (reference sequence). The CDR3 has 12 residues. V was cut by 6 bases and J by 4 bases, with 9 bases left in between. CDR3 in DNA: TGTGCCAGCAGATCGATTCTCTATGGCTACACCTTC. As protein: CASRSILYGYTF.

This clone came up once. The CDR3 here is CASTRGGHHTEAFF. The CDR3 coding sequence is TGTGCCAGCACCCGAGGTGGGCACCACACTGAAGCTTTCTTT. The genes are TRBV6-5 and TRBJ1-1; the D is unclear. Trimming pared 7 bases from V and 3 bases from J, leaving 15 bases between. CDR3 length equals 14 residues. Germline loops: CDR1 MNHEY, CDR2 SVGAGI.

The chain couples TRBV6-4 to TRBJ1-6, with D tentatively TRBD1 (5 bases). Deletions cut 6 bases from V and 6 bases from J, with 12 bases between. The CDR3 covers 14 residues. The germline CDR1 and CDR2 sequences are MRHNA and SNTAGT. CDR3 nucleotides: TGTGCCAGCAGGGGAGACGGGGGTAATTCACCCCTCCACTTT. Amino acids: CASRGDGGNSPLHF.

V is TRBV11-2 and J is TRBJ2-1, with 14 bases aligning to TRBD2. J was trimmed by 7 bases and V by 3 bases; bases with no gene match: 2. The CDR3 loop spans 15 amino acids. Germline values: CDR1 SGHAT, CDR2 FQNNGV. The CDR3 region is CASSFGTSGGNEQFF. The DNA for the CDR3 is TGTGCCAGCAGCTTTGGGACTAGCGGGGGTAATGAGCAGTTCTTC.